This T cell receptor beta chain was documented in a study of cytomegalovirus exposure and HLA in healthy donors. Study-level points and caveats: Because they were indistinguishable, some V segments, including TRBV6-2 and TRBV6-3, were excluded. Cytomegalovirus-associated status was assigned to 150 or so TCR beta chains.

V lost 1 base, J lost 8 bases, and 5 bases lay in between. In germline, CDR1 is SGHTA, CDR2 FQGNSA. The CDR3 consists of 11 residues. PCR was performed using 60 Vbeta and 13 Jbeta primers. The repertoire was sequenced with immunoSEQ multiplex PCR; TCRdb's copy has only in-frame clones and lacks some. The sample yields about 180,000 clones, around 80% seen once. Turning to this clone: Antigen specificity is unknown.

The sequenced sample was PBMCs. This sequence joins TRBV7-2 and TRBJ1-2; D is unresolved. This receptor was identified in a man in his forties in good health and CMV-seronegative. In DNA form, the CDR3 reads TGTGCCAGCAGCTTAGGCGGGGGCTACACCTTC. Its translation is CASSLGGGYTF.